A selection of T cell receptor beta chains follows, all from one sample in a study of T cells in Graves' hyperthyroidism and ophthalmopathy. TCRdb used MiXCR to reprocess the multiplex PCR reads, holding one entry per CDR3 protein. This sample has 640,000 or so distinct CDR3 sequences, with 14% to 15% found just once. Sample: blood. Receptors were obtained from a middle-aged woman with Graves' ophthalmopathy. Each CDR3 is given with its conserved first and last residue. The D gene is left open where the match is weak. Rows may omit the clone size; those that give it use once, few, many or a size class.

v_call: TRBV18; clone_size: few; j_call: TRBJ2-7; d_call: TRBD1; cdr3_nt: TGTGCCAGCTCACGAGGGACAGGGGTAGGCGAGCAGTACTTC; cdr3_aa: CASSRGTGVGEQYF
v_call: TRBV28; clone_size: few; j_call: TRBJ2-1; d_call: TRBD2; cdr3_nt: TGTGCCAGCAGTTTTCTAGCGGGAGATTACAGCTCCTACAATGAGCAGTTCTTC; cdr3_aa: CASSFLAGDYSSYNEQFF
v_call: TRBV20-1; clone_size: many; j_call: TRBJ2-2; d_call: .; cdr3_nt: TGCAGTGCTAGAGCAAGGAACACCGGGGAGCTGTTTTTT; cdr3_aa: CSARARNTGELFF
v_call: TRBV3-1; clone_size: many; j_call: TRBJ1-1; d_call: .; cdr3_nt: TGTGCCAGCAGCCAAGGGGGAAGACAGAACACTGAAGCTTTCTTT; cdr3_aa: CASSQGGRQNTEAFF
v_call: TRBV7-2; clone_size: many; j_call: TRBJ2-2; d_call: TRBD1; cdr3_nt: TGTGCCAGCAGCTTAAGGGGGCAGGGGTCCGGGGAGCTGTTTTTT; cdr3_aa: CASSLRGQGSGELFF
v_call: TRBV6-6; clone_size: many; j_call: TRBJ1-2; d_call: .; cdr3_nt: TGTGCCAGCAGTTTAGGGACTAACTATGGCTACACCTTC; cdr3_aa: CASSLGTNYGYTF
v_call: TRBV12-3/TRBV12-4; clone_size: few; j_call: TRBJ2-7; d_call: TRBD1; cdr3_nt: TGTGCCAGCAGTTTCTGGACAGGGATCCCTTTCTCCTACGAGCAGTACTTC; cdr3_aa: CASSFWTGIPFSYEQYF
v_call: TRBV28; clone_size: many; j_call: TRBJ1-2; d_call: .; cdr3_nt: TGTGCCAGCAGTTCCAATAATGGCTACACCTTC; cdr3_aa: CASSSNNGYTF
v_call: TRBV30; clone_size: few; j_call: TRBJ2-1; d_call: .; cdr3_nt: TGTGCCTGGAGTGTAGATAGCGTTCTCCACAATGAGCAGTTCTTC; cdr3_aa: CAWSVDSVLHNEQFF
v_call: TRBV28; clone_size: .; j_call: TRBJ1-1; d_call: .; cdr3_nt: TGTGCCAGCAGTTCCCTCCGGGAGTACACTGAAGCTTTCTTT; cdr3_aa: CASSSLREYTEAFF
v_call: TRBV10-3; clone_size: few; j_call: TRBJ1-5; d_call: TRBD1; cdr3_nt: TGTGCCACAAGGACAGGTACGAGCAATCAGCCCCAGCATTTT; cdr3_aa: CATRTGTSNQPQHF
v_call: TRBV7-2; clone_size: many; j_call: TRBJ1-2; d_call: .; cdr3_nt: TGTGCCAGCAGCCAGCAGACAGGCCCCTATGGCTACACCTTC; cdr3_aa: CASSQQTGPYGYTF
v_call: TRBV6-2/TRBV6-3; clone_size: many; j_call: TRBJ2-6; d_call: TRBD1; cdr3_nt: TGTGCCAGCAGCTCACCAGGCCAGGGGGCAGGTGGGGCCAACGTCCTGACTTTC; cdr3_aa: CASSSPGQGAGGANVLTF
v_call: TRBV19; clone_size: .; j_call: TRBJ1-2; d_call: TRBD1; cdr3_nt: TGTGCCAGTAGTATCACCCGGACAGGGGGCTGGGGCTACACCTTC; cdr3_aa: CASSITRTGGWGYTF
v_call: TRBV2; clone_size: many; j_call: TRBJ2-5; d_call: TRBD1; cdr3_nt: TGTGCCAGCAGTGAACCCTTTTGGGGGCGACAGGGGCAAGAGACCCAGTACTTC; cdr3_aa: CASSEPFWGRQGQETQYF
v_call: TRBV30; clone_size: many; j_call: TRBJ2-5; d_call: .; cdr3_nt: TGTGCCTGGATCCCGGGGGCAGGAGAGACCCAGTACTTC; cdr3_aa: CAWIPGAGETQYF
v_call: TRBV6-5; clone_size: many; j_call: TRBJ1-2; d_call: .; cdr3_nt: TGTGCCAGCAGTAGGTCAGATTATGGCTACACCTTC; cdr3_aa: CASSRSDYGYTF
v_call: TRBV29-1; clone_size: few; j_call: TRBJ1-2; d_call: .; cdr3_nt: TGCAGCGTTCGGACGGTAGCTAACTATGGCTACACCTTC; cdr3_aa: CSVRTVANYGYTF
v_call: TRBV7-6; clone_size: many; j_call: TRBJ1-3; d_call: .; cdr3_nt: TGTGCCAGCAGTTCGGACGCCAGTGGAAACACCATATATTTT; cdr3_aa: CASSSDASGNTIYF
v_call: TRBV11-2; clone_size: many; j_call: TRBJ1-2; d_call: TRBD1; cdr3_nt: TGTGCCAGCAGCCCGAGGCAGACAGGGGGCCATGGCTACACCTTC; cdr3_aa: CASSPRQTGGHGYTF
v_call: TRBV12-5; clone_size: many; j_call: TRBJ2-5; d_call: .; cdr3_nt: TGTGCTAGTGGTTCCGGTTTGGGGTATCAGACCCAGTACTTC; cdr3_aa: CASGSGLGYQTQYF
v_call: TRBV4-1; clone_size: many; j_call: TRBJ2-7; d_call: .; cdr3_nt: TGCGCCAGCAGCCAAGATCAGGGGGGATCGGGCTACGAGCAGTACTTC; cdr3_aa: CASSQDQGGSGYEQYF
v_call: TRBV2; clone_size: many; j_call: TRBJ1-1; d_call: TRBD1; cdr3_nt: TGTGCCAGCAGCGTTACGGACAGGGGGTCCACTGAAGCTTTCTTT; cdr3_aa: CASSVTDRGSTEAFF
v_call: TRBV20-1; clone_size: many; j_call: TRBJ2-7; d_call: .; cdr3_nt: TGCAGTGCTAGAGATTATCGGGGGTCCTACGAGCAGTACTTC; cdr3_aa: CSARDYRGSYEQYF
v_call: TRBV13; clone_size: many; j_call: TRBJ2-5; d_call: .; cdr3_nt: TGTGCCAGCAGCTCGACTAGTCCCGGGACATTCACGGAGACCCAGTACTTC; cdr3_aa: CASSSTSPGTFTETQYF
v_call: TRBV29-1; clone_size: .; j_call: TRBJ2-5; d_call: .; cdr3_nt: TGCAGCGCCGGGGGGCCCCAAGAGACCCAGTACTTC; cdr3_aa: CSAGGPQETQYF
v_call: TRBV2; clone_size: many; j_call: TRBJ2-5; d_call: .; cdr3_nt: TGTGCCAGCAGGCGGGACCAAGAGACCCAGTACTTC; cdr3_aa: CASRRDQETQYF
v_call: TRBV6-2/TRBV6-3; clone_size: many; j_call: TRBJ2-7; d_call: .; cdr3_nt: TGTGCCAGCAGCAGAACGCCCCGTTACGAGCAGTACTTC; cdr3_aa: CASSRTPRYEQYF
v_call: TRBV5-1; clone_size: many; j_call: TRBJ2-7; d_call: TRBD1; cdr3_nt: TGCGCCAGCAGCTTGGATTGGTGGGGACAGAGCCGTAGCGAGCAGTACTTC; cdr3_aa: CASSLDWWGQSRSEQYF
v_call: TRBV14; clone_size: many; j_call: TRBJ2-7; d_call: TRBD1; cdr3_nt: TGTGCCAGCAGCTCGGACAGGGCCGAGCAGTACTTC; cdr3_aa: CASSSDRAEQYF
v_call: TRBV20-1; clone_size: .; j_call: TRBJ2-7; d_call: TRBD1; cdr3_nt: TGCAGTGCTAGAGATAGGGGGACAGGGGACAGGGAGCAGTACTTC; cdr3_aa: CSARDRGTGDREQYF
v_call: TRBV6-5; clone_size: many; j_call: TRBJ1-1; d_call: .; cdr3_nt: TGTGCCAGCAGAGCGATAAGTAACACTGAAGCTTTCTTT; cdr3_aa: CASRAISNTEAFF
v_call: TRBV20-1; clone_size: once; j_call: TRBJ1-2; d_call: .; cdr3_nt: TGCAGTGCTCCCCCGACGACGGGTTATGGCTACACCTTC; cdr3_aa: CSAPPTTGYGYTF
v_call: TRBV29-1; clone_size: .; j_call: TRBJ1-1; d_call: .; cdr3_nt: TGCATGCCACAGGGCCTGATGTCGAACACTGAAGCTTTCTTT; cdr3_aa: CMPQGLMSNTEAFF
v_call: TRBV6-4; clone_size: many; j_call: TRBJ2-7; d_call: .; cdr3_nt: TGTGCCAGCATGAGCAGCGACGAGCAGTACTTC; cdr3_aa: CASMSSDEQYF
v_call: TRBV30; clone_size: many; j_call: TRBJ1-1; d_call: TRBD1; cdr3_nt: TGTGCCTGGACCCTCTGGACAGGGCGGAAGGCTGAAGCTTTCTTT; cdr3_aa: CAWTLWTGRKAEAFF
v_call: TRBV14; clone_size: many; j_call: TRBJ2-5; d_call: .; cdr3_nt: TGTGCCAGCAGCATCATTGGGGAGAGAGAGACCCAGTACTTC; cdr3_aa: CASSIIGERETQYF
v_call: TRBV3-1; clone_size: few; j_call: TRBJ2-7; d_call: .; cdr3_nt: TGTGCCAGCAGCCCACGAACCCCGTTCCGCGAGCAGTACTTC; cdr3_aa: CASSPRTPFREQYF
v_call: TRBV28; clone_size: many; j_call: TRBJ2-5; d_call: .; cdr3_nt: TGTGCCAGCAAAATTGCCGGGACCAAGGGAGAGACCCAGTACTTC; cdr3_aa: CASKIAGTKGETQYF
v_call: TRBV25-1; clone_size: .; j_call: TRBJ2-7; d_call: .; cdr3_nt: TGTGCCAGCAGGCGGGCAAATCCTCCCTACGAGCAGTACTTC; cdr3_aa: CASRRANPPYEQYF
v_call: TRBV11-2; clone_size: .; j_call: TRBJ1-6; d_call: .; cdr3_nt: TGTGCCAGCAGCTTAGACAGGGGTCTAGGTAATTCACCCCTCCACTTT; cdr3_aa: CASSLDRGLGNSPLHF
v_call: TRBV12-3/TRBV12-4; clone_size: .; j_call: TRBJ1-3; d_call: .; cdr3_nt: TGTGCCAGCAGCCGCGACACTCAATTATACTCTGGAAACACCATATATTTT; cdr3_aa: CASSRDTQLYSGNTIYF
v_call: TRBV20-1; clone_size: many; j_call: TRBJ2-3; d_call: .; cdr3_nt: TGCAGTGCTATATCGGGCGGCACAGATACGCAGTATTTT; cdr3_aa: CSAISGGTDTQYF
v_call: TRBV10-3; clone_size: many; j_call: TRBJ2-2; d_call: TRBD1; cdr3_nt: TGTGCCATCAGTGAGTCGATTTCAGCAGGGGGCAACACCGGGGAGCTGTTTTTT; cdr3_aa: CAISESISAGGNTGELFF
v_call: TRBV6-5; clone_size: many; j_call: TRBJ1-3; d_call: .; cdr3_nt: TGTGCCAGCAGGAGGGATGACAACGGAAACACCATATATTTT; cdr3_aa: CASRRDDNGNTIYF
v_call: TRBV6-5; clone_size: many; j_call: TRBJ1-3; d_call: .; cdr3_nt: TGTGCCAGCAGTTTGACGGTCTCTGGAAACACCATATATTTT; cdr3_aa: CASSLTVSGNTIYF
v_call: TRBV30; clone_size: many; j_call: TRBJ1-5; d_call: .; cdr3_nt: TGTGCCTGGAGTGTATTACCAGGGTTTGATCAGCCCCAGCATTTT; cdr3_aa: CAWSVLPGFDQPQHF
v_call: TRBV19; clone_size: few; j_call: TRBJ1-1; d_call: .; cdr3_nt: TGTGCCAGTAGTTTTATCGCGAACACTGAAGCTTTCTTT; cdr3_aa: CASSFIANTEAFF
v_call: TRBV29-1; clone_size: many; j_call: TRBJ2-5; d_call: TRBD2; cdr3_nt: TGCAGCGTTGAAATGCCGGGGGAGGGTGAGACCCAGTACTTC; cdr3_aa: CSVEMPGEGETQYF
v_call: TRBV28; clone_size: many; j_call: TRBJ2-7; d_call: TRBD2; cdr3_nt: TGTGCCAGCAGCAGCAGCGGGAGCGACGAGCAGTACTTC; cdr3_aa: CASSSSGSDEQYF
v_call: TRBV10-3; clone_size: few; j_call: TRBJ2-7; d_call: .; cdr3_nt: TGTGCCATCAGTGAACCGGAGAGCTCCTACGAGCAGTACTTC; cdr3_aa: CAISEPESSYEQYF
v_call: TRBV20-1; clone_size: .; j_call: TRBJ2-5; d_call: .; cdr3_nt: TGCAGTGCTAGAGATCGGTTGGCGGACCAAGAGACCCAGTACTTC; cdr3_aa: CSARDRLADQETQYF
v_call: TRBV7-9; clone_size: many; j_call: TRBJ1-1; d_call: .; cdr3_nt: TGTGCCAGCAGCTTAATTGGGGACGGCACTGAAGCTTTCTTT; cdr3_aa: CASSLIGDGTEAFF
v_call: TRBV7-8; clone_size: .; j_call: TRBJ2-7; d_call: .; cdr3_nt: TGTGCCAGCAGCTTCCCCCTGACTCAGGGGCAGTACTTC; cdr3_aa: CASSFPLTQGQYF
v_call: TRBV15; clone_size: many; j_call: TRBJ1-1; d_call: TRBD1; cdr3_nt: TGTGCCACCAGCGTAGTACAGGGGGACACTGAAGCTTTCTTT; cdr3_aa: CATSVVQGDTEAFF
v_call: TRBV6-5; clone_size: many; j_call: TRBJ1-6; d_call: .; cdr3_nt: TGTGCCAGCAGTTACTCTCCGGCAGGGAATTCACCCCTCCACTTT; cdr3_aa: CASSYSPAGNSPLHF
v_call: TRBV12-3/TRBV12-4; clone_size: many; j_call: TRBJ2-4; d_call: TRBD1; cdr3_nt: TGTGCCAGCAGTCTTGGGACAGTCAAAAACATTCAGTACTTC; cdr3_aa: CASSLGTVKNIQYF
v_call: TRBV7-2; clone_size: .; j_call: TRBJ2-5; d_call: .; cdr3_nt: TGTGCCAGCAGCTCTAATGGTGAGACCCAGTACTTC; cdr3_aa: CASSSNGETQYF
v_call: TRBV5-8; clone_size: .; j_call: TRBJ2-7; d_call: .; cdr3_nt: TGCGCCAGCAGCGAAAGCAGGGTCTACTACGAGCAGTACTTC; cdr3_aa: CASSESRVYYEQYF